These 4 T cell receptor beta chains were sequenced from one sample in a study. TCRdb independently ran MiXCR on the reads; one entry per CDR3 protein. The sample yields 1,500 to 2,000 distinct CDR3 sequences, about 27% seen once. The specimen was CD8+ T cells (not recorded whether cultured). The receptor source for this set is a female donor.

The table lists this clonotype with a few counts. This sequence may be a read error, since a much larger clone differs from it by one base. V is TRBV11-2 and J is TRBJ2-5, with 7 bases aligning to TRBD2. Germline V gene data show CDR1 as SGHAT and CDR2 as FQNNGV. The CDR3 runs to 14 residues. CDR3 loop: CASSFLLAEEAQYF. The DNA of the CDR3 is TGTGCCAGCAGCTTCCTTCTAGCGGAAGAGGCCCAGTACTTC.

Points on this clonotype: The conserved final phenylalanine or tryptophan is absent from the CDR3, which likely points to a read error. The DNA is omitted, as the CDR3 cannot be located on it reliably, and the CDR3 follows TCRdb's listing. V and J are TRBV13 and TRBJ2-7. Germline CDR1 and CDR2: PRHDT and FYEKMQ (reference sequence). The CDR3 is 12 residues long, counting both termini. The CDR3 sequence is CASSLGLYERYL.

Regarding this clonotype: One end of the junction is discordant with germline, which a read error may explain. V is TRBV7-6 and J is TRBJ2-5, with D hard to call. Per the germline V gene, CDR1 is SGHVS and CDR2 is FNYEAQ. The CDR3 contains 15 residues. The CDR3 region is CASSLSVGLEETKYF. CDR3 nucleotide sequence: TGTGCCAGCAGCTTATCGGTAGGGCTGGAAGAGACCAAGTACTTC. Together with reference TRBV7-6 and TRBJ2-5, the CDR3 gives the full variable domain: GAGVSQSPRYKVTKRGQDVALRCDPISGHVSLYWYRQALGQGPEFLTYFNYEAQQDKSGLPNDRFSAERPEGSISTLTIQRTEQRDSAMYRCASSLSVGLEETKYFGPGTRLLVL.

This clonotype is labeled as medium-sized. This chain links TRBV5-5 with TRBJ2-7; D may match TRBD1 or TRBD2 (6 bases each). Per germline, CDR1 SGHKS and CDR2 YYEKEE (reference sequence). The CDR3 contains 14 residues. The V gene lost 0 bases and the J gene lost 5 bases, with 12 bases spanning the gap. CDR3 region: CASSLGGAIDEQYF. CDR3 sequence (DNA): TGTGCCAGCAGCTTGGGGGGGGCGATTGACGAGCAGTACTTC.